The next 2 T cell receptor beta chains were all read from a single sample in a study of stem cell transplantation in POMP-related autoinflammatory disease. Sequenced by immunoSEQ multiplex PCR; TCRdb stores in-frame clones only, minus some. The repertoire holds some 68,000 clones, with roughly 93% as singletons. The sample here was CD4+ T cells from PBMCs, taken after stem cell transplantation. These receptors were obtained from a human patient with POMP-related autoinflammation and immune dysregulation (PRAID). Some T cells here may be from the graft donor.

The rearrangement links TRBV6-5 to TRBJ1-3, with unresolved D. CDR1 is MNHEY, CDR2 SVGAGI, per germline. CDR3 length: 13 residues. The V and J ends lost 6 bases and 9 bases respectively, with 15 bases between them. The CDR3 nucleotides read TGTGCCAGCAGCCCGACCTTTTCTAGCACCATATATTTT. This translates into CASSPTFSSTIYF.

This chain connects TRBV5-8 to TRBJ2-2; no clear D. The CDR3 totals 12 residues. Germline CDR1 and CDR2: SGHTS and YDEGEE. Trimming removed 2 bases from V and 11 bases from J, with 10 bases in between. CDR3 in DNA: TGTGCCAGCAGCTTTAGTCTTACCGAGCTGTTTTTT. Its protein is CASSFSLTELFF.